The 18 T cell receptor beta chains reported below all come from one sample, sequenced in a study of T cells in Graves' hyperthyroidism and ophthalmopathy. Regions amplified from RNA transcripts were the TCR beta CDR3 regions. Primed by the HTBI set, a first-round RT-PCR was run on the TCR CDR3. TCRdb re-derived calls from the multiplex PCR reads in MiXCR, one entry per CDR3 protein. This sample has 280,000 or so distinct CDR3 sequences, with roughly 15% found just once. Source material: blood. Receptors were obtained from a woman aged 45 to 65 with Graves' hyperthyroidism that later progressed to Graves' ophthalmopathy.

In regard to this clonotype: An end of the junction differs from the germline gene, which may be a read error. The rearrangement joins TRBV28 to TRBJ1-5; 7 positions agree with TRBD1. The CDR3 runs 18 residues. Germline-derived CDR1 and CDR2 are MDHEN and SYDVKM. For the CDR3, the DNA is TGTGCCAGCATTCGCCTCCGGGACAGTATCTATAGCGATCAGCCCCAGCATTTT. Protein sequence: CASIRLRDSIYSDQPQHF.

This clonotype has ten or more counts. This rearrangement joins TRBV20-1 to TRBJ2-1, with 14 nucleotides matching TRBD2. CDR3 length: 20 amino acids. The J segment lost 9 bases and the V segment lost 3 bases, leaving 22 bases of the junction unmatched. The germline CDR1 and CDR2 sequences are DFQATT and SNEGSKA (reference sequence). The DNA of the CDR3 is TGCAGTGCTAGGACGAACCTCGGACAGGGGACTAGCGGGAGTATCGGTGAGCAGTTCTTC. Translated, it gives CSARTNLGQGTSGSIGEQFF.

The V gene is TRBV6-2 or TRBV6-3, the J gene TRBJ2-1; 10 bases fit TRBD2. The CDR3 covers 16 residues. Germline values: CDR1 MNHEY, CDR2 SVGEGT. The V segment lost 6 bases and the J segment 6 bases; nucleotides outside the gene matches: 11. The CDR3 reads CASSTRLAGGGNEQFF. The CDR3 DNA sequence: TGTGCCAGCAGCACCCGATTAGCGGGAGGTGGCAATGAGCAGTTCTTC.

This clonotype occurred many times. V usage is TRBV27 and J usage is TRBJ2-7; no clear D. Germline CDR1 MNHEY, CDR2 SMNVEV (reference sequence). The CDR3 is 13 amino acids. Trimming pared 2 bases from V and 2 bases from J, leaving 7 bases between. The CDR3 nucleotides are TGTGCCAGCAGTTTAGAACCAACCTACGAGCAGTACTTC. Amino acids: CASSLEPTYEQYF.

Ten or more counts support this clonotype. V is TRBV5-1 and J is TRBJ1-2, with a possible D match to TRBD1 (6 bases). CDR1 SGHRS and CDR2 YFSETQ come from the germline V gene. The length of the CDR3 is 15 residues. The ends were cut back, 4 bases at V and 7 bases at J, with 20 bases in the middle. The CDR3 coding sequence is TGCGCCAGCAGCAATGGGCCAGGGGAAACGGCTGGCTACACCTTC. Translating it yields CASSNGPGETAGYTF.

This clonotype has at least ten counts. J is TRBJ2-7 and V is TRBV7-3, with TRBD1 matching 8 bases. The CDR3 has 14 residues. Germline V gene sequence: CDR1 SGHTA, CDR2 FQGTGA. The trim removed 4 bases at V and 6 bases at J, leaving 8 bases unmatched. The CDR3 here is CASSSGQGASEQYF. CDR3 bases: TGTGCCAGCAGCTCCGGACAGGGCGCCTCCGAGCAGTACTTC.

The table lists this clonotype with many counts. This CDR3 reads CASSLSSGGYEQFF. CDR3 DNA sequence: TGTGCCAGCAGTTTATCGTCGGGGGGGTATGAGCAGTTCTTC. The J gene is TRBJ2-1, the V gene TRBV27; 8 bases are a match to TRBD2. Germline loops: CDR1 MNHEY, CDR2 SMNVEV (reference sequence). V was clipped by 0 bases and J by 8 bases; unmatched bases: 3. The CDR3 totals 14 residues.

This clonotype has ten or more counts. V gene TRBV2 combines with J gene TRBJ1-3; D is uncertain. The V end lost 3 bases, the J end lost 1 base, and 7 bases lay between the germline ends. Germline CDR1 and CDR2: SNHLY and FYNNEI. This CDR3 contains 14 residues. This CDR3 reads CASSDRSSGNTIYF. CDR3 coding DNA: TGTGCCAGCAGTGATAGGAGTTCTGGAAACACCATATATTTT.

This clonotype has ten or more counts. The chain combines TRBV28 with TRBJ2-7, with D unresolved. The CDR3 runs 13 residues. V dropped 6 bases and J dropped 0 bases, with 9 bases sitting between them. Germline-derived CDR1 and CDR2 are MDHEN and SYDVKM. Here the CDR3 reads CASRDRSSYEQYF. CDR3 nucleotide sequence: TGTGCCAGCAGAGACCGGAGCTCCTACGAGCAGTACTTC.

This clonotype was seen ten or more times. This sequence joins TRBV4-1 and TRBJ2-1; 16 nucleotides match TRBD2. The length of the CDR3 is 20 residues. Unmatched junction bases numbered 9, after V lost 4 bases and J lost 0 bases. Per germline, CDR1 MGHRA and CDR2 YSYEKL. CDR3 sequence: CASSPGWGLAGGPSYNEQFF. CDR3 bases: TGCGCCAGCAGCCCCGGTTGGGGACTAGCGGGAGGGCCCTCCTACAATGAGCAGTTCTTC.

This clonotype was counted at least ten times. V is TRBV28 and J is TRBJ1-1; 7 positions agree with TRBD1. The CDR3 consists of 12 residues. Per germline, CDR1 MDHEN and CDR2 SYDVKM. V lost 8 bases, J lost 4 bases, and 4 bases stayed unmatched. CDR3 sequence (DNA): TGTGCCAGCCTAGCAGGGGGCACTGAAGCTTTCTTT. This codes for CASLAGGTEAFF.

This clonotype was counted at least ten times. The chain employs TRBV20-1 and TRBJ1-2; D perhaps matches TRBD1 (6 bases). V was pared by 5 bases and J by 4 bases, with 20 bases between. The CDR3 has 15 amino acids. The germline V gene encodes CDR1 DFQATT and CDR2 SNEGSKA (reference sequence). This chain's CDR3 is CSAPFQGKGGYGYTF. The CDR3 nucleotides read TGCAGTGCTCCGTTTCAGGGGAAAGGGGGCTATGGCTACACCTTC.

This clonotype was observed at least ten times. The rearrangement links TRBV28 to TRBJ2-1; D not certain. Trimming took 6 bases from V and 4 from J, leaving 4 bases between them. Looked up from germline, CDR1 is MDHEN and CDR2 is SYDVKM. This CDR3 comprises 11 residues. CDR3 bases: TGTGCCAGCAGGGGTTACAATGAGCAGTTCTTC. Residues: CASRGYNEQFF.

This clonotype was seen a few times. The chain recombines TRBV4-1 with TRBJ2-3; D is unclear. The germline V and J ends were trimmed by 4 bases and 0 bases, with 8 bases remaining between them. The CDR3 is 14 residues long. Germline V gene sequence: CDR1 MGHRA, CDR2 YSYEKL. The CDR3 region has the DNA TGCGCCAGCAGCCTAGCAGAGAGCACAGATACGCAGTATTTT. This codes for CASSLAESTDTQYF.

This clonotype has a handful of counts. V usage is TRBV20-1 and J usage is TRBJ2-7, with D unresolved. The V gene lost 3 bases and the J gene lost 7 bases, with 13 bases spanning the gap. CDR1 and CDR2 (germline): DFQATT, SNEGSKA (reference sequence). CDR3 length equals 12 residues. CDR3 DNA: TGCAGTGCTAGTCCCCCCTTTCAGGAGCAGTACTTC. Translation: CSASPPFQEQYF.

Ten or more counts support this clonotype. This chain connects TRBV20-1 to TRBJ2-3, with D uncertain. V was shortened by 5 bases and J by 3 bases, with 12 bases between the two germline ends. This CDR3 comprises 13 residues. Germline V gene data show CDR1 as DFQATT and CDR2 as SNEGSKA (reference sequence). CDR3 DNA sequence: TGCAGTGCTCCAACTCTAGTAACAGATACGCAGTATTTT. This translates into CSAPTLVTDTQYF.

This clonotype was seen repeatedly, ten times or more. The rearrangement links TRBV20-1 to TRBJ1-5; 9 bases match TRBD1. V lost 7 bases, J lost 0 bases, and 7 bases stayed unmatched. In germline, CDR1 is DFQATT, CDR2 SNEGSKA (reference sequence). The CDR3 spans 15 residues. The CDR3 loop reads CSVRTGALSNQPQHF. CDR3 DNA sequence: TGCAGTGTAAGGACAGGGGCCCTTAGCAATCAGCCCCAGCATTTT.

This clonotype was counted many times. The gene calls are TRBV7-9 and TRBJ2-7, with TRBD1 matching over 7 bases. The J segment lost 0 bases and the V segment lost 2 bases, leaving 13 bases of the junction unmatched. The germline V gene encodes CDR1 SEHNR and CDR2 FQNEAQ (reference sequence). The CDR3 sequence is 18 residues long. CDR3: CASSLISLDWDSSYEQYF. CDR3 nucleotides: TGTGCCAGCAGCTTAATATCTCTGGATTGGGACAGCTCCTACGAGCAGTACTTC.